These 8 T cell receptor beta chains were all obtained from the same sample, sequenced in a study of graft-versus-host responses after intestinal transplantation. Their cognate antigens are unknown. TCRdb's copy holds only in-frame clones and misses some; the assay was immunoSEQ multiplex PCR. Among around 90,000 clones listed, around 90% were seen once. Sequenced here: unstimulated CD8+ T cells sorted from spleen or lymph node cells, sampled before transplant. These receptor sequences come from a human donor who was the organ donor for an intestinal transplant.

The CDR3 sequence: CASSFGTSGQFF. CDR3 sequence (DNA): TGTGCCAGCAGTTTCGGGACTAGCGGGCAGTTCTTC. J is TRBJ2-1 and V is TRBV28; 11 positions match TRBD2. This CDR3 comprises 12 residues. The germline V gene encodes CDR1 MDHEN and CDR2 SYDVKM. V shed 3 bases and J 12 bases; nucleotides not matched to a gene: 1. The whole variable domain, filled in from reference TRBV28 and TRBJ2-1, reads DVKVTQSSRYLVKRTGEKVFLECVQDMDHENMFWYRQDPGLGLRLIYFSYDVKMKEKGDIPEGYSVSREKKERFSLILESASTNQTSMYLCASSFGTSGQFFGPGTRLTVL.

The gene calls are TRBV18 and TRBJ2-7; 7 bases line up with TRBD1. Germline V gives CDR1 KGHSH, CDR2 LQKENI. J was trimmed by 2 bases and V by 4 bases; bases with no gene match: 11. The CDR3 loop spans 16 amino acids. In DNA, the CDR3 is TGTGCCAGCTCACTGGGGACCGGGACAGAAGCCTACGAGCAGTACTTC. It translates to CASSLGTGTEAYEQYF.

The chain has TRBV5-1 and TRBJ2-1; 10 nucleotides agree with TRBD2. V was pared by 4 bases and J by 4 bases, with 2 bases of the junction left unmatched. CDR1 and CDR2 (germline): SGHRS, YFSETQ. The CDR3 totals 14 residues. CDR3 bases: TGCGCCAGCAGCCCTAGCGGGGGTTACAATGAGCAGTTCTTC. Translated, it gives CASSPSGGYNEQFF.

This clone was seen once. This chain joins TRBV11-2 and TRBJ2-1, with TRBD2 identical over 11 bases. The V and J ends lost 4 bases and 5 bases, in that order; junction bases with no gene match: 10. The CDR3 covers 17 residues. The germline CDR1 and CDR2 sequences are SGHAT and FQNNGV. CDR3 in DNA: TGTGCCAGCAGCTATACCGGGACTAGCGGCTACAACAATGAGCAGTTCTTC. This sequence encodes CASSYTGTSGYNNEQFF.

This clone has a single count. The rearrangement joins TRBV6-5 to TRBJ1-6, with TRBD1 identical over 7 bases. The V segment lost 6 bases and the J segment 5 bases; nucleotides outside the gene matches: 7. The CDR3 is 15 amino acids. Germline V gene data show CDR1 as MNHEY and CDR2 as SVGAGI. The DNA for the CDR3 is TGTGCCAGCAGGAAGGCCGGGACAGATAATTCACCCCTCCACTTT. It yields the protein CASRKAGTDNSPLHF.

The chain has TRBV6-5 and TRBJ2-7; 9 bases are a match to TRBD1. The CDR3 extends over 14 amino acids. The junction had 7 bases not matched to a gene; V was cut back by 5 bases and J by 5 bases. Looked up from germline, CDR1 is MNHEY and CDR2 is SVGAGI. CDR3 region: CASSPGQGMNEQYF. DNA of the CDR3: TGTGCCAGCAGTCCCGGACAGGGGATGAACGAGCAGTACTTC.

A note on this clone: The same CDR3 arises from other DNA sequences in this sample as well. This sequence joins TRBV13 and TRBJ2-7, with 7 bases that match TRBD2. Germline V gene lookup returns CDR1 PRHDT and CDR2 FYEKMQ (reference sequence). The V gene end was trimmed by 2 bases and the J gene end by 4 bases; junction bases not matched to a gene: 14. The CDR3 totals 17 residues. The CDR3 protein is CASSLRGGTGGWYEQYF. Here the CDR3 DNA reads TGTGCCAGCAGCTTAAGAGGCGGGACGGGGGGTTGGTACGAGCAGTACTTC.

The gene calls are TRBV2 and TRBJ1-2, with D possibly TRBD1 on 6 matching bases. The CDR3 covers 14 residues. The germline V gene encodes CDR1 SNHLY and CDR2 FYNNEI. Trimming cost V 8 bases and J 3 bases, with 16 bases left between them. CDR3 in amino acids: CASDSTGPYYGYTF. CDR3 DNA: TGTGCCAGCGATTCGACAGGCCCTTACTATGGCTACACCTTC.